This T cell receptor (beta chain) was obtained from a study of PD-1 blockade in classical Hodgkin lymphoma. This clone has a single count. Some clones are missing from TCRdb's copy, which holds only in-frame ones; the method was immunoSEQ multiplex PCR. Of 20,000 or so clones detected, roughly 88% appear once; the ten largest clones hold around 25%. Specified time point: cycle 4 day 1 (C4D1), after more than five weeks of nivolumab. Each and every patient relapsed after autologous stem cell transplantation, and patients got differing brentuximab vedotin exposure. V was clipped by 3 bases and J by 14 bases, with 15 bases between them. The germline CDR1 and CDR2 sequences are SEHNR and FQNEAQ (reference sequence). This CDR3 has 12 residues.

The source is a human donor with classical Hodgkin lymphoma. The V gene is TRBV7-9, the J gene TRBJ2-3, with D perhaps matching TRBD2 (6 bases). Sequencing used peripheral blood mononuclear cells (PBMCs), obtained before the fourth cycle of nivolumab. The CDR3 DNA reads TGTGCCAGCAGCTTTGGGACGCGGGATCGGTATTTT. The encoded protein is CASSFGTRDRYF.